Sequencing of this TCR beta chain was carried out in a study of T-cell memory formation after mild COVID-19. Study-level points and caveats: CD4/CD8 balance characterized clones contracting day 15 to 85, and CD4+ skew characterized later expanders.

This clonotype was counted between two and nine times. Antigen specificity is unknown. TCRdb recomputed calls from the 5' RACE reads with MiXCR, one row per CDR3 protein. The sample records about 240,000 distinct CDR3 sequences, 7.5% to 10% being singletons. The CDR3 has 15 amino acids. Per germline, CDR1 SGHTA and CDR2 FQGNSA. V was trimmed by 1 base and J by 6 bases, leaving 13 bases between them. The sample comprised PBMCs or a T cell subset sorted from them (not recorded which). The receptor was isolated from a man aged 18 to 29 who had mild COVID-19 (a few samples of this study predate the infection). Cell type and time point are not known. V is TRBV7-2 and J is TRBJ2-1; perhaps TRBD2 as D (5 bases). The CDR3 protein is CASSLVRGLLNEQFF. CDR3 coding DNA: TGTGCCAGCAGCTTAGTACGGGGTCTCCTCAATGAGCAGTTCTTC. The full variable domain, completed using reference TRBV7-2 and TRBJ2-1, is GAGVSQSPSNKVTEKGKDVELRCDPISGHTALYWYRQSLGQGLEFLIYFQGNSAPDKSGLPSDRFSAERTGGSVSTLTIQRTQQEDSAVYLCASSLVRGLLNEQFFGPGTRLTVL.